This paragraph covers one TCR beta chain sequence. This receptor's antigen is unknown. The sample holds no much larger clone one base away, and base qualities are not on file. This record comes from a study of blood T cell repertoires in COVID-19 (dated by TCRdb to 2020 to 2022). General notes on the study: The collaborator samples originated in the United States, Italy and Spain and spanned the acute and convalescent phases of COVID-19. Where available, HLA class I and class II types were taken from metadata supplied by the sample provider and were not determined by assay-based typing. The dataset comprised deeply sampled blood TCRbeta repertoires from subjects exposed to, actively infected with, or recovered from COVID-19. The samples were drawn from two sources: the first 160 participants of the ongoing ImmuneRACE study, and 1,254 subjects contributed by 6 global collaborators. A freely available public database, intended as a resource for researchers studying the immune response to SARS-CoV-2, is where the repertoires were released. Sample metadata almost always included a de-identified subject ID, COVID-19 status, age in years and sex. The material from the prospective study consisted of cDNA or gDNA derived from T cells, B-cell-depleted T cells, or PBMCs.

Whole blood was collected in K2EDTA tubes by collaborating institutions according to the institutions' own protocols. For TCRbeta analysis, collaborator samples were shipped as frozen whole blood, as isolated PBMCs, or as DNA extracted from either sample type. V is cut back by 6 bases and J by 1 base, with 8 bases in the junction unmatched. The CDR3 holds 16 amino acids from the cysteine to the phenylalanine. Only the CDR3 region is kept as DNA, spanning 48 bases read in frame from base 1. The germline V gene (reference sequence) specifies MNHEY as CDR1 and SMNVEV as CDR2. Paper-wide results and their limitations: How much clinical and demographic metadata was included differed by source and by participant, and the metadata was provided uncurated.

TCRbeta CDR3 regions were amplified from genomic DNA by means of the immunoSEQ Assay, a bias-controlled multiplex PCR. The original pipeline was this. Within the assay, amplification of reference gene primers was used to estimate how many nucleated cells each sample contained. To quantify the absolute abundance of each unique TCRbeta CDR3 rearrangement, sequence reads were collapsed and filtered. Productive Simpson clonality was computed per sample as the square root of Simpson's diversity index over productive rearrangements. As stored in TCRdb, this immuneACCESS dataset retains in-frame rearrangements with V and J assigned. A fraction of the clones does not appear; measured against another copy, unresolved V genes explain less than half of the discrepancy, and the remainder lacks a known reason. V and J calls plus clone size are reproduced from that table; the DNA served to infer D and trimming. Within this sample are some 73,000 clones, with 70% to 85% of them counted one time only. The ten largest make up 4.1% of the sample.

The chain couples TRBV27 to TRBJ1-2; 10 central nucleotides agree with TRBD1. The sequenced sample was peripheral blood. This receptor was taken from a woman aged 55-70 years with acute or convalescent COVID-19. The bases read TGTGCCAGCAGCGCCATGGGACAGGGGCTTAACTATGGCTACACCTTC. Its product reads: CASSAMGQGLNYGYTF.